This entry lists 23 T cell receptor beta chains sequenced from one sample in a study of T cell responses to AZD1222 COVID-19 vaccine. Produced via immunoSEQ multiplex PCR; TCRdb's table is partial and in-frame only. The data contain approximately 270,000 clones, about 94% of them singletons. This specimen was peripheral blood, taken 28 days after the second AZD1222 dose. These receptors all come from an adult who received the AZD1222 COVID-19 vaccine.

The chain is built from TRBV14 and TRBJ1-1, with 7 nucleotides matching TRBD1. The CDR3 totals 12 residues. V was pared by 4 bases and J by 6 bases, with 2 bases of the junction left unmatched. Germline V gives CDR1 SGHDN, CDR2 FVKESK. CDR3 region: CASSRQGAEAFF. The CDR3 region has the DNA TGTGCCAGCAGCCGACAGGGCGCTGAAGCTTTCTTT.

CDR3 in amino acids: CASSLAASGVYEQYF. CDR3 DNA: TGTGCCAGCAGCTTAGCCGCTAGCGGGGTTTACGAGCAGTACTTC. This chain uses TRBV7-2 with TRBJ2-7; the match to TRBD2 covers 9 bases. From germline, CDR1 is SGHTA and CDR2 FQGNSA. V lost 0 bases to trimming and J lost 4 bases; unmatched junction nucleotides: 4. There are 15 residues in the CDR3.

V usage is TRBV4-1 and J usage is TRBJ2-4, with TRBD2 matching over 8 bases. Unmatched junction bases numbered 8, after V lost 3 bases and J lost 1 base. The CDR3 covers 17 residues. The germline CDR1 and CDR2 sequences are MGHRA and YSYEKL. CDR3 loop: CASSHREGSGAKNIQYF. As DNA, the CDR3 is TGCGCCAGCAGCCATCGGGAGGGTAGCGGGGCCAAAAACATTCAGTACTTC.

The rearrangement uses TRBV19 and TRBJ2-7; D is perhaps TRBD2 (6 bases). CDR1 is LNHDA and CDR2 is SQIVND in the germline V gene (reference sequence). There are 12 residues in the CDR3. V shed 5 bases and J shed 6 bases, with 11 bases lying between them. CDR3 in DNA: TGTGCCAGTAGTGGAGGGACCGGCGAGCAGTACTTC. As protein: CASSGGTGEQYF. Full variable domain (remainder filled in from reference TRBV19 and TRBJ2-7): DGGITQSPKYLFRKEGQNVTLSCEQNLNHDAMYWYRQDPGQGLRLIYYSQIVNDFQKGDIAEGYSVSREKKESFPLTVTSAQKNPTAFYLCASSGGTGEQYFGPGTRLTVT.

The rearrangement joins TRBV7-7 to TRBJ2-3; 7 nucleotides line up with TRBD2. Germline V gene data show CDR1 as SSHAT and CDR2 as FNYEAQ (reference sequence). This CDR3 is built from 15 residues. Trimming cost V 4 bases and J 6 bases; bases outside gene matches: 10. In DNA form, the CDR3 reads TGTGCCAGCAGCTCGACACTCGGGGAGGGGGATACGCAGTATTTT. Protein product: CASSSTLGEGDTQYF. Supplemented by reference TRBV7-7 and TRBJ2-3, the full variable domain reads GAGVSQSPRYKVTKRGQDVTLRCDPISSHATLYWYQQALGQGPEFLTYFNYEAQPDKSGLPSDRFSAERPEGSISTLTIQRTEQRDSAMYRCASSSTLGEGDTQYFGPGTRLTVL.

The V gene is TRBV5-1, the J gene TRBJ2-5; TRBD1 is a possible D gene (5 bases). V was shortened by 4 bases and J by 5 bases, with 9 bases between the two germline ends. The CDR3 consists of 12 residues. Germline assignment: CDR1 SGHRS and CDR2 YFSETQ. Written as DNA, the CDR3 is TGCGCCAGCAGCGCCCAGGGTGAGACCCAGTACTTC. Its translation is CASSAQGETQYF.

This chain joins TRBV5-1 and TRBJ2-3, with 7 bases matching TRBD1. Trimming cost V 4 bases and J 5 bases; bases outside gene matches: 4. CDR1 SGHRS and CDR2 YFSETQ come from the germline V gene. This CDR3 is 13 amino acids long. The DNA of the CDR3 is TGCGCCAGCAGCCCCCGGACAGGAGATACGCAGTATTTT. Translation: CASSPRTGDTQYF.

V is TRBV7-9 and J is TRBJ2-7, with D possibly being TRBD1 or TRBD2 (5 bases each). The germline V and J ends were trimmed by 6 bases and 5 bases, with 17 bases remaining between them. Germline CDR1 reads SEHNR; CDR2 reads FQNEAQ (reference sequence). The length of the CDR3 is 14 residues. CDR3 sequence reads: CASSSPVRGNEQYF. Written as DNA, the CDR3 is TGTGCCAGCAGTAGCCCGGTGAGGGGCAACGAGCAGTACTTC.

V is TRBV30 and J is TRBJ2-2; TRBD1 is a possible D gene (6 bases). The germline gives CDR1 GTSNPN, CDR2 SVGIG (reference sequence). The germline V and J ends were trimmed by 0 bases and 8 bases, with 10 bases remaining between them. The CDR3 contains 13 residues. The CDR3 protein is CAWSVQGPGELFF. The CDR3, as DNA: TGTGCCTGGAGTGTACAGGGTCCAGGGGAGCTGTTTTTT.

The gene calls are TRBV18 and TRBJ1-3; D uncertain. There are 13 residues in the CDR3. Germline lookup yields CDR1 KGHSH and CDR2 LQKENI. The ends were cut back, 3 bases at V and 4 bases at J, with 7 bases in the middle. The CDR3 protein is CASSPELGNTIYF. The CDR3 DNA reads as TGTGCCAGCTCACCTGAATTGGGAAACACCATATATTTT.

The rearrangement links TRBV6-5 to TRBJ1-1; 7 positions agree with TRBD1. The CDR3 is made up of 14 amino acids. Trimming cost V 7 bases and J 0 bases; bases outside gene matches: 5. CDR1 is MNHEY, CDR2 SVGAGI, per germline. CDR3 DNA: TGTGCCAGCACCCCGACAGGGTTGAACACTGAAGCTTTCTTT. Translating gives CASTPTGLNTEAFF.

The chain combines TRBV5-1 with TRBJ2-3; D unclear. V lost 1 base and J 0 bases, leaving 9 bases between the germline ends. The CDR3 has 15 amino acids. CDR1 and CDR2 (germline): SGHRS, YFSETQ. The CDR3 here is CASSLRYPSTDTQYF. Here the CDR3 DNA reads TGCGCCAGCAGCTTGCGCTACCCTAGCACAGATACGCAGTATTTT.

CDR3 nucleotides: TGTGCCAGCAGCCGTAGCGGGGGTGGCACAGATACGCAGTATTTT. It is translated as CASSRSGGGTDTQYF. The chain links TRBV3-1 (or the pseudogene TRBV3-2) to TRBJ2-3, with 9 bases that match TRBD2. The CDR3 has 15 residues. V lost 4 bases and J lost 1; bases outside the gene matches: 3. Germline V gene sequence: CDR1 LGHDT, CDR2 YNNKEL (reference sequence).

The V call is TRBV9, the J call TRBJ2-6, with 14 bases aligning to TRBD2. V gave up 0 bases and J gave up 0 bases; unmatched junction bases: 8. Germline V lookup: CDR1 SGDLS, CDR2 YYNGEE. This CDR3 region has 21 residues. CDR3 region: CASSVETSGREIFSGANVLTF. The CDR3, as DNA: TGTGCCAGCAGCGTAGAGACTAGCGGGAGGGAAATATTCTCTGGGGCCAACGTCCTGACTTTC.

About this clone: At the DNA level, this CDR3 is encoded by other sequences in the same sample as well. This chain connects TRBV6-5 to TRBJ2-7; TRBD2 agrees at 7 bases. Germline V gene sequence: CDR1 MNHEY, CDR2 SVGAGI. With V trimmed by 6 bases and J by 3 bases, 5 bases remained unmatched. The CDR3 spans 13 residues. The chain's CDR3 is CASRSGGSYEQYF. CDR3 DNA sequence: TGTGCCAGCAGATCCGGGGGGAGCTACGAGCAGTACTTC.

This chain joins TRBV4-2 and TRBJ2-1, with TRBD1 as a possible D gene (6 bases). CDR3 length equals 16 residues. With 0 bases removed from V and 0 bases from J, the gap between germline ends came to 9 bases. Germline loops: CDR1 LGHNA, CDR2 YNFKEQ. The CDR3 DNA reads TGTGCCAGCAGCCAAGATCAGGGGAGCTCCTACAATGAGCAGTTCTTC. It codes for CASSQDQGSSYNEQFF.

The CDR3 DNA sequence: TGCGCCAGCAGCCAAGAATTCCCCGAGAGGGATACGCAGTATTTT. Its protein is CASSQEFPERDTQYF. The V gene is TRBV4-1, the J gene TRBJ2-3; D is unresolved. V was pared by 0 bases and J by 6 bases, with 13 bases between. Germline CDR1 reads MGHRA; CDR2 reads YSYEKL. This CDR3 has 15 amino acids.

V and J are TRBV30 and TRBJ2-1, with TRBD2 matching over 11 bases. This CDR3 contains 20 residues. The V segment lost 0 bases and the J segment 0 bases; nucleotides outside the gene matches: 13. Germline assignment: CDR1 GTSNPN and CDR2 SVGIG (reference sequence). CDR3 bases: TGTGCCTGGAGTGTACTTTTGGCTAGCGGGAGGCCAAGCTCCTACAATGAGCAGTTCTTC. Protein: CAWSVLLASGRPSSYNEQFF.

The gene calls are TRBV15 and TRBJ1-2; the D gene is possibly TRBD1 (5 bases). The V and J ends lost 0 bases and 10 bases respectively, with 18 bases between them. The CDR3 has 15 residues. CDR1 and CDR2 (germline): LNHNV, YYDKDF (reference sequence). The chain's CDR3 is CATSRDGAGSNVYTF. The CDR3, as DNA: TGTGCCACCAGCAGAGATGGGGCAGGGAGTAATGTCTACACCTTC.

The chain employs TRBV28 and TRBJ1-2; D perhaps matches TRBD1 (6 bases). Germline values: CDR1 MDHEN, CDR2 SYDVKM. Between the trimmed V and J ends, which lost 5 bases and 8 bases, there was a span of 18 bases. The CDR3 has 14 residues. CDR3 in DNA: TGTGCCAGCAGTGGGGCCGGGGGCCCGATAGGCTACACCTTC. This gives the protein CASSGAGGPIGYTF.

The chain employs TRBV19 and TRBJ2-2; no firm D call. The ends were cut back, 3 bases at V and 1 base at J, with 6 bases in the middle. Germline values: CDR1 LNHDA, CDR2 SQIVND (reference sequence). The CDR3 has 14 residues. This CDR3 is CASSIARNTGELFF. The CDR3 nucleotides read TGTGCCAGTAGTATCGCTCGGAACACCGGGGAGCTGTTTTTT.

The chain combines TRBV6-1 with TRBJ2-7, with a weak D call TRBD2 (6 bases). CDR1 is MNHNS and CDR2 is SASEGT in the germline V gene. Trimming shortened V by 2 bases and J by 1 base, and 15 bases separated the two germline ends. This CDR3 region has 16 residues. The CDR3 DNA reads as TGTGCCAGCAGTGAAAGTGGGCTAGCGCGGTCCTACGAGCAGTACTTC. Residues: CASSESGLARSYEQYF.

V usage is TRBV10-3 and J usage is TRBJ2-1; TRBD2 matches at 8 bases. The CDR3 extends over 16 amino acids. V lost 2 bases, J lost 3 bases, and 6 bases stayed unmatched. The V gene's germline CDR1 is ENHRY and CDR2 SYGVKD. The CDR3 protein is CAISEEVAGNYNEQFF. The CDR3, as DNA: TGTGCCATCAGTGAGGAGGTAGCGGGAAACTACAATGAGCAGTTCTTC.